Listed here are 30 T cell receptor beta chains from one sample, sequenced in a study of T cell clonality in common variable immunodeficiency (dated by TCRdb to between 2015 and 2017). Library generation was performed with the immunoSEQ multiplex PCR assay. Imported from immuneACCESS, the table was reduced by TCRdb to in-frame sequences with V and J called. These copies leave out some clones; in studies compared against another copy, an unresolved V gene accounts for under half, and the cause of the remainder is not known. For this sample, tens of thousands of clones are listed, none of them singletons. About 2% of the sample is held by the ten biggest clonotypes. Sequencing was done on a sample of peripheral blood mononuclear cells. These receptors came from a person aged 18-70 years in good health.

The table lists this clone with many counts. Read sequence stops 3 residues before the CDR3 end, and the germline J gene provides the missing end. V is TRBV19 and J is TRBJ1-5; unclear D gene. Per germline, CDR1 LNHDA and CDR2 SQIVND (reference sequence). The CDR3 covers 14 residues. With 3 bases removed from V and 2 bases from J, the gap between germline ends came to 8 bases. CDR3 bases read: TGTGCCAGTAGTATTGCAGGAGGCAATCAGCCC. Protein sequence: CASSIAGGNQP. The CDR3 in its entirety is CASSIAGGNQPQHF. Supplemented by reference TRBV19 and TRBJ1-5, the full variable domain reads DGGITQSPKYLFRKEGQNVTLSCEQNLNHDAMYWYRQDPGQGLRLIYYSQIVNDFQKGDIAEGYSVSREKKESFPLTVTSAQKNPTAFYLCASSIAGGNQPQHFGDGTRLSIL.

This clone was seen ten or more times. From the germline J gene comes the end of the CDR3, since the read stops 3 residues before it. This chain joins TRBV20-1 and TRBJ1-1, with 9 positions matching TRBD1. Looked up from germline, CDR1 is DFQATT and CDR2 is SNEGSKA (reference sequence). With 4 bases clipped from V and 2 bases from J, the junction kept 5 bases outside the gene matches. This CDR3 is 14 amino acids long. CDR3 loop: CSAMDRGLNTEAFF. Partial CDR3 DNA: TGCAGTGCTATGGACAGGGGTTTAAACACTGAA.

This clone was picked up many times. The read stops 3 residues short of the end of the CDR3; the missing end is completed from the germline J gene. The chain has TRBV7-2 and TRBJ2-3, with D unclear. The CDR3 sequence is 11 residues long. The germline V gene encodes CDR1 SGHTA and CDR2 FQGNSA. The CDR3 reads CASSLSRTQYF. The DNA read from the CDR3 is TGTGCCAGCAGCTTATCCCGGACG.

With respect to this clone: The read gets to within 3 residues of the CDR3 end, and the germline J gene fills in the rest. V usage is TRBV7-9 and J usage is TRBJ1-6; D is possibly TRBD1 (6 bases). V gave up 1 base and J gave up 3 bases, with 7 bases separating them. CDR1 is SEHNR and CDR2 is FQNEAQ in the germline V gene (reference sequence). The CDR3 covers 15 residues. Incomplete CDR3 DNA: TGTGCCAGCAGCTTAGGGGGGCACTATAATTCACCC. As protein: CASSLGGHYNSP. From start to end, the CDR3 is CASSLGGHYNSPLHF.

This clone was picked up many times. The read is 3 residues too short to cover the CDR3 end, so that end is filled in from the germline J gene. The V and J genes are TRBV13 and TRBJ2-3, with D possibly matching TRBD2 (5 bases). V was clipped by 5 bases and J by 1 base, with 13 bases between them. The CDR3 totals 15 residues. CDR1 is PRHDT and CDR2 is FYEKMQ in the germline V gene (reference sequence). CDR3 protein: CASSTRLAGTDTQYF. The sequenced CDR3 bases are TGTGCCAGCAGCACCCGGCTAGCCGGCACAGATACG.

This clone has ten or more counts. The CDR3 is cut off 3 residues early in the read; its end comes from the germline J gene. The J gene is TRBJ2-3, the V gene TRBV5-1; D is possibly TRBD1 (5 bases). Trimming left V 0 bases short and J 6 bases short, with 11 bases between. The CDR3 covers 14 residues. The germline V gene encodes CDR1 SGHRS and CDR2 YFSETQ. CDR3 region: CASSLGQSQDTQYF. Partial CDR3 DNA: TGCGCCAGCAGCTTGGGACAGTCCCAGGATACG. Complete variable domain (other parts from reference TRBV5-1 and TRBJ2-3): KAGVTQTPRYLIKTRGQQVTLSCSPISGHRSVSWYQQTPGQGLQFLFEYFSETQRNKGNFPGRFSGRQFSNSRSEMNVSTLELGDSALYLCASSLGQSQDTQYFGPGTRLTVL.

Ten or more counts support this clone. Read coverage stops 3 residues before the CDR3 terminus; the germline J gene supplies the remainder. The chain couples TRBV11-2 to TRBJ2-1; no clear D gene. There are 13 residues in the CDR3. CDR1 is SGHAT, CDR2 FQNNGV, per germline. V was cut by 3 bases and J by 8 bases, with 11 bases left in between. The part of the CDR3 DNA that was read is TGTGCCAGCAGCTTCCTAGGTTGGGATGAG. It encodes CASSFLGWDE. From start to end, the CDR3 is CASSFLGWDEQFF.

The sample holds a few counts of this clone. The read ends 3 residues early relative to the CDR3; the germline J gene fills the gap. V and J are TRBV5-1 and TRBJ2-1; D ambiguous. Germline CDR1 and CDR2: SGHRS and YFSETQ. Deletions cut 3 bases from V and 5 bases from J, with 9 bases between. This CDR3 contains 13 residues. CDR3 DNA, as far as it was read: TGCGCCAGCAGCTCCAGTATCCACAATGAG. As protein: CASSSSIHNE. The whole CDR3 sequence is CASSSSIHNEQFF.

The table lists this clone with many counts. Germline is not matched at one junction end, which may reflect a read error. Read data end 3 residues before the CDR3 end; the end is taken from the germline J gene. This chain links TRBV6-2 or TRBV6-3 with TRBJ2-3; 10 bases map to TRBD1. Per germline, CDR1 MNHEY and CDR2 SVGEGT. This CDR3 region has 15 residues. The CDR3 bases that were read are TGTGCCAGCAGTTCCGGGACAGGGGAGGCAGAGACG. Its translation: CASSSGTGEAET. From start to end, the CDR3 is CASSSGTGEAETQYF.

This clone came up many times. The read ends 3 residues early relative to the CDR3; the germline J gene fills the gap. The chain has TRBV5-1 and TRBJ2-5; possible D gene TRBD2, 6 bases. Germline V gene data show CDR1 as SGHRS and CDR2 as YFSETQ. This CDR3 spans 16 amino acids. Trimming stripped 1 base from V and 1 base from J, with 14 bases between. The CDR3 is CASSLRTSGFQETQYF. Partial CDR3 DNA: TGCGCCAGCAGCTTGAGGACAAGCGGGTTCCAAGAGACC.

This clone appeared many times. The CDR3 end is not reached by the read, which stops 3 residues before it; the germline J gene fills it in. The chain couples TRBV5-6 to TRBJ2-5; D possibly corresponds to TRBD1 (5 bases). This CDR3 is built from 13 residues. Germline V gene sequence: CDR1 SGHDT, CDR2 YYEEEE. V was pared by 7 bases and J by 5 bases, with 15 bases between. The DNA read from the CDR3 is TGTGCCAGCGGACCAGGGTATCTGGAGACC. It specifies CASGPGYLET. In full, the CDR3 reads CASGPGYLETQYF.

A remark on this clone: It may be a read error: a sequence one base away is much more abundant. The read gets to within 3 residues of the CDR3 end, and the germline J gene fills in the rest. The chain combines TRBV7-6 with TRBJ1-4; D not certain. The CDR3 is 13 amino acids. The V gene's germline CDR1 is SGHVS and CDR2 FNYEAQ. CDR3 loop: CASSLRNPGVLFF. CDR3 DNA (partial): TGTGCCAGCAGCTTACGGAACCCAGGCGTA.

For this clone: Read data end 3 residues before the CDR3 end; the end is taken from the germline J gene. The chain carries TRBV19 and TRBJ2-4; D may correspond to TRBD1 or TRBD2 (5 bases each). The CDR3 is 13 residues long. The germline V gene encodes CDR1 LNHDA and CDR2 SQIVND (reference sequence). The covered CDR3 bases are TGTGCCAGTAGTATCTCAGGGAGCTATGGT. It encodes CASSISGSYG. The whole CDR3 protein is CASSISGSYGQYF. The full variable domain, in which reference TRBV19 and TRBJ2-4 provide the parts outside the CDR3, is DGGITQSPKYLFRKEGQNVTLSCEQNLNHDAMYWYRQDPGQGLRLIYYSQIVNDFQKGDIAEGYSVSREKKESFPLTVTSAQKNPTAFYLCASSISGSYGQYFGAGTRLSVL.

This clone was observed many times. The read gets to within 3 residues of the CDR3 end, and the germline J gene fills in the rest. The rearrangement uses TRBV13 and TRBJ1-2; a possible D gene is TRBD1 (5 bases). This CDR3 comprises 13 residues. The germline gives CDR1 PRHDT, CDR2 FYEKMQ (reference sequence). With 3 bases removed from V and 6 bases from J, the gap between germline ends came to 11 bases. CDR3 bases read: TGTGCCAGCAGCTTCAGGTCGACAGATGGC. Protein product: CASSFRSTDG. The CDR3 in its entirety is CASSFRSTDGYTF.

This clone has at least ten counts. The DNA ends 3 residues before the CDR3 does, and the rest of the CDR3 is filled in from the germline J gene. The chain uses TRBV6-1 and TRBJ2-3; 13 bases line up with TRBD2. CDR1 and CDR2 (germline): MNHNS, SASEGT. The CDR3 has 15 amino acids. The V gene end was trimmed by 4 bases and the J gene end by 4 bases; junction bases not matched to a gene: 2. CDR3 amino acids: CASSATSGGADTQYF. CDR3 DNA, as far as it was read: TGTGCCAGCAGTGCAACTAGCGGGGGGGCAGATACG.

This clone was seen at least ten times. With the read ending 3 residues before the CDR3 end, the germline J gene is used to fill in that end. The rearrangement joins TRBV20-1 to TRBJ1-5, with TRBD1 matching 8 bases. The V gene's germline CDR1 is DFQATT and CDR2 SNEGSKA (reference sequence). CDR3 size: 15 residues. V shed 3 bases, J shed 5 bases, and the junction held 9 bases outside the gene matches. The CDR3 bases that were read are TGCAGTGCTAGGTCCGGGACAGGCGTCGATCAGCCC. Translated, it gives CSARSGTGVDQP. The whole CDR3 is CSARSGTGVDQPQHF.

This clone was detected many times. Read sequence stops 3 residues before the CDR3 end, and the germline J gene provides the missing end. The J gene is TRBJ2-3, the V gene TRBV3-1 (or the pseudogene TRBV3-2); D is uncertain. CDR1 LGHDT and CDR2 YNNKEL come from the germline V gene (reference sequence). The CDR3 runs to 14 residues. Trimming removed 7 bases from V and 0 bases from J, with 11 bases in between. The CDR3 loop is CASTSDLSTDTQYF. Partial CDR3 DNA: TGTGCCAGCACAAGCGACCTTAGCACAGATACG.

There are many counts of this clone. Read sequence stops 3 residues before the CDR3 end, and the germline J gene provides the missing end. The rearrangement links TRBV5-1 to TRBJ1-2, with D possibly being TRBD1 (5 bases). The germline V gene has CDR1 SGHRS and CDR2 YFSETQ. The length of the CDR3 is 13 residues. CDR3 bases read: TGCGCCAGCAGCTTGGTGCGGGGGATGGGC. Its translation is CASSLVRGMG. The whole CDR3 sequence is CASSLVRGMGYTF.

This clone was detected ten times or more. The CDR3 sequence: CASSYSGTGDHEQYF. CDR3 bases read: TGTGCCAGCAGTTACTCGGGGACAGGGGACCACGAG. The chain has TRBV6-2 or TRBV6-3 and TRBJ2-7; 10 nucleotides align to TRBD1. The read ends 3 residues before the CDR3 terminus; that terminus is restored from the germline J gene. Germline values: CDR1 MNHEY, CDR2 SVGEGT. The CDR3 contains 15 residues. Trimming cost V 0 bases and J 5 bases; bases outside gene matches: 4.

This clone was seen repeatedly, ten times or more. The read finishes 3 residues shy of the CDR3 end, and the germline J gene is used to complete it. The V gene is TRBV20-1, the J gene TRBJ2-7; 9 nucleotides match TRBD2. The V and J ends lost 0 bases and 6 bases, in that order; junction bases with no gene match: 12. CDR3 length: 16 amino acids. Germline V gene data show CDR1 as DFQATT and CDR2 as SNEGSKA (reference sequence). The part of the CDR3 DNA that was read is TGCAGTGCTAGAGATTCTGGACTAGCGTTTACAAGCGAG. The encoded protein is CSARDSGLAFTSE. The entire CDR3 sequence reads CSARDSGLAFTSEQYF.

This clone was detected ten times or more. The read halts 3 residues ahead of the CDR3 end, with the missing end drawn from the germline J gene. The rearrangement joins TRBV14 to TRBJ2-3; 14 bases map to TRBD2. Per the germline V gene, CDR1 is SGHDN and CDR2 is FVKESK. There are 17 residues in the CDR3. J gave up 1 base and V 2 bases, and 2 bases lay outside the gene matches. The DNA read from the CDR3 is TGTGCCAGCAGCCAACCGGGACTAGCGGGAGGCACAGATACG. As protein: CASSQPGLAGGTDT. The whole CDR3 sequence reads CASSQPGLAGGTDTQYF.

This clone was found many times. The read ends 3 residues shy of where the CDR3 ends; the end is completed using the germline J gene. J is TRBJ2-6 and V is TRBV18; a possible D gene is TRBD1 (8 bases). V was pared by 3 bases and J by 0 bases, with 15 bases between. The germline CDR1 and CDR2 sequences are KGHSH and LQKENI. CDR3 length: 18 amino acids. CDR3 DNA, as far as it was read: TGTGCCAGCTCACCCGGTACAGGGGGGGTCTCTGGGGCCAACGTC. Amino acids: CASSPGTGGVSGANV. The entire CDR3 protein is CASSPGTGGVSGANVLTF. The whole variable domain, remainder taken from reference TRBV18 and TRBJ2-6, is NAGVMQNPRHLVRRRGQEARLRCSPMKGHSHVYWYRQLPEEGLKFMVYLQKENIIDESGMPKERFSAEFPKEGPSILRIQQVVRGDSAAYFCASSPGTGGVSGANVLTFGAGSRLTVL.

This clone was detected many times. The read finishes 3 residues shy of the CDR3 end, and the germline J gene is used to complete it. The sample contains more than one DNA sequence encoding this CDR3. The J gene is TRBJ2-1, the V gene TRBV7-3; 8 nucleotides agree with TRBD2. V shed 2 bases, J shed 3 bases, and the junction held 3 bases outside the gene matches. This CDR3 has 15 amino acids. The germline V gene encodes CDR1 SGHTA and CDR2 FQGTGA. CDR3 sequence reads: CASSLQAGVYNEQFF. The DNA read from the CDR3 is TGTGCCAGCAGCTTACAAGCGGGAGTCTACAATGAG.

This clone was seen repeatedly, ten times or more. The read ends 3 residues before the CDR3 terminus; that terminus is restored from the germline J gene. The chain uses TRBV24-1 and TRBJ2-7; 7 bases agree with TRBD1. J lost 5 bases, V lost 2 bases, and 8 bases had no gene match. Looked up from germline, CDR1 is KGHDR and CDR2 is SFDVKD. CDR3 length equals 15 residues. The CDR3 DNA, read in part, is TGTGCCACCAGTGATTACGTTAAAGGGGGCGACGAG. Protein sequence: CATSDYVKGGDE. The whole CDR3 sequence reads CATSDYVKGGDEQYF.

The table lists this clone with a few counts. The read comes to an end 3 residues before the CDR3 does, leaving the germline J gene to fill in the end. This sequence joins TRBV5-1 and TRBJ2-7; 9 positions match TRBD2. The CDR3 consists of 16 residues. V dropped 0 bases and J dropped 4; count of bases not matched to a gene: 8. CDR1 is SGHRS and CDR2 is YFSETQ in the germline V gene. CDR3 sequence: CASSLVGGGAGYEQYF. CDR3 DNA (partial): TGCGCCAGCAGCTTGGTTGGCGGGGGGGCCGGTTACGAG.

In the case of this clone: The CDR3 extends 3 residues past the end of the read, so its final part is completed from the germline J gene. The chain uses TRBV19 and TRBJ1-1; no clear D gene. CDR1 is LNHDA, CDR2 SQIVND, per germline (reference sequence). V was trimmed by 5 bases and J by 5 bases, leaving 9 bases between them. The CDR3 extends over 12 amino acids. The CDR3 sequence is CASSPDQTEAFF. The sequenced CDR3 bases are TGTGCCAGTAGTCCCGATCAGACTGAA. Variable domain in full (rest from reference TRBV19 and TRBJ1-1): DGGITQSPKYLFRKEGQNVTLSCEQNLNHDAMYWYRQDPGQGLRLIYYSQIVNDFQKGDIAEGYSVSREKKESFPLTVTSAQKNPTAFYLCASSPDQTEAFFGQGTRLTVV.

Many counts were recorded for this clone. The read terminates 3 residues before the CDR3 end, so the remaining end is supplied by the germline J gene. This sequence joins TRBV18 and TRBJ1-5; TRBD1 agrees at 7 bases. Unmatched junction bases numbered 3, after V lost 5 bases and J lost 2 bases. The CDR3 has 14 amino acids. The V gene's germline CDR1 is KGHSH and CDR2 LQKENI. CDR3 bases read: TGTGCCAGCTCAGAAGACAGGGGCAATCAGCCC. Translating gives CASSEDRGNQP. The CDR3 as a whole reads CASSEDRGNQPQHF. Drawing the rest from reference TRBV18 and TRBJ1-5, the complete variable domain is NAGVMQNPRHLVRRRGQEARLRCSPMKGHSHVYWYRQLPEEGLKFMVYLQKENIIDESGMPKERFSAEFPKEGPSILRIQQVVRGDSAAYFCASSEDRGNQPQHFGDGTRLSIL.

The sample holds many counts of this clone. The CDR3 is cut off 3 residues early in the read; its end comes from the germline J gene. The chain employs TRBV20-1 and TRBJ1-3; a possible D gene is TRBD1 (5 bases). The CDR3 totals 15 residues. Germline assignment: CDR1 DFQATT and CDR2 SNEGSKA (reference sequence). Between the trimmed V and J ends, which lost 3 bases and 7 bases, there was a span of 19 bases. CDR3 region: CSASDSFRPGNTIYF. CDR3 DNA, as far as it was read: TGCAGTGCTAGCGACAGTTTCCGGCCCGGTAACACC.

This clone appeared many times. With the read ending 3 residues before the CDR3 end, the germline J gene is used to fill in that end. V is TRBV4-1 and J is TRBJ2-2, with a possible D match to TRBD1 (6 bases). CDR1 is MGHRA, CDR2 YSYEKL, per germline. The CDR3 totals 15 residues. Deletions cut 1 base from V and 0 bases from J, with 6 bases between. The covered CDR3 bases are TGCGCCAGCAGCCAAGGACAGGCGAACACCGGGGAG. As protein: CASSQGQANTGE. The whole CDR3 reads CASSQGQANTGELFF.

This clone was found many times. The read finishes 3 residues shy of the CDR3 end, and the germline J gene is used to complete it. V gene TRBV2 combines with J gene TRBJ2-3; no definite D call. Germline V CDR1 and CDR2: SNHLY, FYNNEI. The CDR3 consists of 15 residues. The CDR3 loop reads CASSRKLSVQETQYF. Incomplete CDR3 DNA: TGTGCCAGCAGTCGCAAATTGAGCGTTCAAGAGACG.